This T cell receptor beta chain was sequenced for a study of response to subunit inactivated influenza vaccine. TCRdb fed the RT-PCR reads into MiXCR, producing one record per CDR3 protein. The table records about 540,000 distinct CDR3 sequences, approximately 22% of them present only once. The CDR3 is made up of 14 amino acids. Trimming took 1 base from V and 4 from J, leaving 9 bases between them. The germline V gene encodes CDR1 SGHRS and CDR2 YFSETQ. This clonotype occurred many times. The same sample was also used in a study of T cells expressing NK-cell markers. That paper states: In generating TCR beta cDNA, 5'RACE template switching with UMIs was used. Serological testing identified seven of the eight sequenced donors as HCMV-seropositive and one as seronegative. Four of the donors also had these clonotypes leading their CD3+CD56-NKG2C+ fraction. Evidence did not settle whether expanded NKG2C+ T cell clones targeted HCMV.

This sequence originates from a man in his fifties or sixties who received an inactivated influenza vaccine. Material: CD4+ T cells sorted from PBMCs, obtained 12 days after vaccination. This sequence joins TRBV5-1 and TRBJ1-3, with D possibly TRBD1 on 6 matching bases. The CDR3 sequence is CASSLRGLGNTIYF. CDR3 bases: TGCGCCAGCAGCTTGCGGGGGCTCGGAAACACCATATATTTT. The full variable domain, with the rest looked up from reference TRBV5-1 and TRBJ1-3, is KAGVTQTPRYLIKTRGQQVTLSCSPISGHRSVSWYQQTPGQGLQFLFEYFSETQRNKGNFPGRFSGRQFSNSRSEMNVSTLELGDSALYLCASSLRGLGNTIYFGEGSWLTVV.